This paragraph covers one TCR beta chain sequence. What this receptor recognizes is not known. No much larger clone exists at a distance of one base, and base qualities are not known. The CDR3, cysteine through phenylalanine, is 14 amino acids long. Only CDR3 DNA is held: 42 bases, read in frame from base 1. The germline V gene encodes CDR1 MDHEN and CDR2 SYDVKM. V is trimmed back by 5 bases and J by 1 base, and the junction contains 2 bases that no gene match accounts for. These data originate in a study of vaccination and CD4 T cells after COVID-19 (dated by TCRdb to between 2021 and 2023). Broadly, across the study: The convalescent cohort included six males and four females, with two Hispanic individuals, seven Caucasians, two Asians and one multiracial person. Participants got two doses of the Pfizer-BioNTech BNT162b2 vaccine (n=8) or two doses of the Moderna mRNA-1273 vaccine (n=2). Post-COVID blood samples were collected from convalescent patients a median of roughly 100 days after diagnosis, with a range of roughly 30 to 161 days. Post-vaccine blood samples were taken a median of 72 days after the second vaccine dose, with a range of roughly 13 to 250 days. Culture stimuli were overlapping spike peptide pools from SARS-CoV-2 and from the common cold coronaviruses HCoV-NL63, HCoV-OC43 and HCoV-229E. Control cultures received a CEFX viral epitope pool as the positive control, an HIV-1 Nef peptide pool as the negative control, or no peptide. The spike-specific CD4+ TCR repertoire was compared before and after mRNA vaccination in 10 COVID-19 convalescent patients and a handful of infection-naive healthy vaccine recipients. Memory CD4+ T cell crossreactivity between SARS-CoV-2 and common cold coronavirus spike proteins was assessed at the TCR clonotype level in an earlier paper using these donors. Summary of the overall study and its limitations: Of the vaccine-specific clones in convalescent patients, 304 of 307, or nearly all, reacted only to SARS-CoV-2 spike and did not cross-react with common cold coronaviruses. Although the median number of SARS-CoV-2-reactive clonotypes went up from roughly 20 after infection to more than 30 after vaccination, the increase was not significant. The number of convalescent patients in the study was relatively small, and the study did not examine early timepoints following natural infection. In convalescent patients, a median around 86% of post-vaccine SARS-CoV-2-reactive clones were detected only after vaccination, and vaccine-specific priming was suggested by this finding.

The treatment or condition label for this specimen denotes: roughly 11-day PBMC culture with coronavirus spike peptide pools or control peptides (ViraFEST assay). CD4+ T cells from unexposed donors were collected before the COVID-19 pandemic (2011-2018). The ViraFEST assay was used in the study, in which antigen-specific T cells were expanded with peptide pools and expanded clonotypes were subsequently identified by TCR sequencing. About 2 million PBMCs per well were cultured in IMDM with approximately 5% human AB serum and approximately 10 IU/ml IL-2, plus 10 ug/ml peptide pools. Half of the culture medium was replaced with fresh IL-2-containing medium on days 3 and 7. After 10 days of culture, CD4+ T cells were isolated by negative selection with the EasySep CD4+ T cell isolation kit. As far as cell numbers permitted, CD4+ T cells from unexposed donors were tested for reactivity against SARS-CoV-2 S and N as well as four spike pools from common cold coronaviruses. Ficoll-Paque Plus gradient centrifugation was used to isolate PBMCs from whole blood, and the isolated PBMCs were then either used fresh or cryopreserved at -140C. Culture conditions were generally each tested in triplicate wells. The leukapheresis product used for the unexposed donors was purchased from a commercial source.

Library preparation used PCR. DNA from cultured CD4+ T cells underwent TCR sequencing with the Oncomine TCR Beta short-read assay at the Johns Hopkins FTIC core. The QIAamp micro DNA kit was used to extract genomic DNA from the cultured CD4+ T cells. Oncomine TCR Beta libraries from cultured CD4+ T cells were pooled using unique dual indexes and sequenced on an Illumina iSeq 100. For the original study's pipeline: Non-productive sequences were filtered out, and CDR3s that did not start with C, did not end with F or W, or were shorter than 7 amino acids were discarded. The MANAFEST web application identified antigen-specific clonotypes by comparing peptide-stimulated wells against reference wells and other culture wells. Positive clones required FDR below 0.05, an odds ratio above 5, and productive frequency above 0.1% in at least two of three replicate wells. A clonotype was classed as cross-reactive if the clonotype showed significant expansion both in SARS-CoV-2 spike wells and in at least one common cold coronavirus spike condition. CDR3 homology was assessed with Levenshtein distances (stringdist) and unrooted phylogenetic trees (ape) in R version 3.6.1. TCRdb reran the public reads through fastp at Q25 and MiXCR, keeping productive beta chains. Each CDR3 protein gets just one entry, which takes the most common genes and DNA from the rows behind it. These V and J calls are TCRdb output, not the study's own analysis. The sample contains some 10,000 distinct CDR3 sequences, less than 35% of them found a single time. The ten largest clones take up over 9% of the sample.

This sequence originates from a human donor in good health. This receptor chain uses TRBV28 and TRBJ1-3; 7 bases in the middle match TRBD1. Sequencing was carried out using CD4+ T cells from blood, cultured in vitro. In nucleotide form, the sequence is TGTGCCAGCAGTGGGGGACAGTCTGGAAACACCATATATTTT. Translated, this is CASSGGQSGNTIYF.